This T cell receptor beta chain derives from a study of cytomegalovirus exposure and HLA in healthy donors (dated by TCRdb to about 2017). The study in broad terms: According to an earlier analysis of 450 to 650 of the donors, about 190 million T cells yielded over 100 million unique TCR beta sequences and 276 Gb of sequence data. An early release covering approximately 600 HLA-typed donors comprised about 320 gigabases of sequencing data and about 90 million unique TCR sequences. A later genetic analysis took genome-wide SNP genotypes for about three fifths of the roughly 670 donors and used that subset as a discovery cohort. An earlier analysis of approximately 630 of the donors applied high-throughput TCR beta sequencing to assess whether each TCR beta V gene segment acted as functional or pseudogenic. Across some 400 genotyped donors of the cohort, an average of about 250,000 unique TCR beta nucleotide sequences per donor were sequenced, and 15% to 20% of those sequences were non-productive. The later analysis used no new phenotypic data to find candidate immune exposures, relying instead on TCR beta sequences and their occurrence across donors. A later analysis re-examined previously published TCR beta repertoires from more than 600 donors and added high-resolution HLA genotyping to investigate patterns of TCR occurrence. The genetic ancestry cluster associated with self-reported Caucasian donors included approximately 85% of the 398 genotyped donors. Donor age, sex, ethnicity and CMV serostatus were collected together with the repertoire data. In addition to the first cohort of hundreds of subjects, a separate validation cohort of some 120 different subjects was used. The number of donors typed differed by locus, with 629-630 for A, B, C, DRB1 and DQB1, around 500 for DQA1, nearly 610 for DPA1, and about 450 for DPB1. To predict cytomegalovirus infection status, the study brought together high-throughput TCR immunosequencing, statistical association of individual TCRs with disease status, and machine learning. Using immunosequencing, the study profiled T cell repertoires from approximately 700 subjects and related those repertoires to cytomegalovirus serostatus. Both class I and class II loci were covered by HLA typing, at four-digit resolution. The study aimed to test whether signatures of past pathogen exposure could be identified by cataloging public T cell receptors. A handful of DR-DQ haplotypes were handled as single units for association and clustering because linkage in the cohort was strong. Every discovery cohort repertoire had been produced on one sequencing platform. The study at large found these results: A cluster of highly shared sequence variants was judged likely to be a technical artifact of the sequencing pipeline. The classifier was reported to diagnose cytomegalovirus status with high specificity and sensitivity in both the original and validation cohorts. V-gene and J-gene trimming of TCR beta chains was associated with a missense DCLRE1C variant in a later genetic analysis, and the association was replicated in an independent cohort. According to a later analysis, TCR association rates differed among HLA loci, with DRB1 alleles showing the most associated TCRs and HLA-C alleles showing the fewest. According to the authors, the approach could potentially be generalized to other disease states and immunological phenotypes. Compared with equally common non-associated chains, HLA-associated TCR beta chains in a later analysis were more clonally expanded and had lower generation probabilities. Some IMGT-functional V segments, including TRBV6-2 and TRBV6-3, could not be distinguished by the 87-base-pair reads and were therefore excluded. An earlier analysis of approximately 590 of the donors showed that most TCR beta V segments appeared in productive rearrangements either about 87% or about 30% of the time, which broadly matched IMGT annotations. Presence/absence analyses assumed roughly uniform sequencing depth across donors, an assumption that may not hold. About 17 rarely observed V segments, including chromosome 9 orphons, were excluded from the earlier analysis of several hundred of the donors because counts were too low. In vitro tests confirmed that a few of the cytomegalovirus-associated TCR beta chains recognize cytomegalovirus antigens. The cohort was sequenced for TCR beta chains only, and without alpha or paired-chain data the features that could be detected were limited. In a later genetic analysis, fewer N-insertions in productive TCRs were reported among donors in an Asian-associated ancestry cluster than the roughly 700-donor mean. CMV serostatus was the only immune exposure information available for the cohort. A further reported finding was that TCR beta sequences accurately predicted the HLA-A and HLA-B alleles for most subjects in the first cohort. In the study, approximately 160 TCR beta chains were listed as associated with cytomegalovirus. Several of the top co-occurrence clusters appeared to be linked to parvovirus B19, influenza, CMV and Epstein-Barr virus, according to a later analysis. A later analysis associated 16,951 TCR beta sequences with specific HLA alleles at a false discovery rate of 0.05. Most TCR sequences were observed very rarely across donors, whereas some public TCRs were present in many individuals. In a later analysis, most CMV-associated TCR beta chains were found to appear HLA-restricted, with HLA associations seemingly driven largely by CMV exposure. Linkage disequilibrium might explain the correlated functional status among segregating V segments, but an unknown experimental factor could not be ruled out. HLA typing was unavailable for some donors at each locus, so association tests used only the typed subset. When HLA alleles, especially DR and DQ, strongly co-occurred, attributing TCR associations to individual alleles was difficult.

V has 1 base trimmed and J has 1 base trimmed; junction bases matching no gene number 3. From a lookup of the germline V gene, CDR1 and CDR2 are SGHRS and YFSETQ. The CDR3, from cysteine to phenylalanine, totals 16 residues. This entry keeps only the CDR3 DNA: 48 bases, framed from base 1. On this clone itself: Its antigen remains undetermined. The input lacks base qualities; no much larger clone sits a single base away.

The cohort consisted of 650 to 700 healthy bone marrow donors. At the time of sampling, all cohort members were nominally healthy, though unrecorded immune exposures were likely present. The donor tested CMV seropositive, placing the donor among the 310 or so seropositive members of the cohort. A peripheral blood sample was collected from each donor, and TCR beta sequencing was performed on peripheral blood mononuclear cells. The Qiagen DNeasy Blood Extraction Kit was used to extract genomic DNA from the blood cell samples. Library method: the immunoSEQ multiplex PCR assay. For the multiplex PCR, a mixture combining 60 forward primers for TCR Vbeta segments and 13 reverse primers for TCR Jbeta segments was used. A multiplex PCR assay on genomic DNA amplified the CDR3 region of rearranged TCR beta genes. The amplified TCR beta libraries were sequenced on the Illumina HiSeq System as 87-base-pair reads. Turning to the authors' computational methods: A later analysis counted tens of millions of unique TCR beta chains across the 690 or so repertoires, and some 11 million of these chains were shared by at least two donors. Raw reads were error-corrected and collapsed into unique sequences by a nearest-neighbor algorithm in which closely related sequences were merged to remove PCR and sequencing errors. Alignment of CDR3 sequences to IMGT reference sequences was used to assign V, D and J gene segments. For a sequence to be retained, a match of at least six nucleotides to both a V gene segment and a J gene segment was required. Rearrangements were called productive when the CDR3 lacked stop codons and stayed in frame with V and J; all others were non-productive. Following IMGT convention, CDR3 was defined as the stretch from the second conserved V-encoded cysteine up to the conserved J-encoded phenylalanine. The earlier analysis of 450 to 750 of the donors excluded any sequence lacking an unambiguous match to a single V gene segment. In an earlier analysis of around 590 of the donors, a V segment was called functional when productive rearrangements were above 56.7%, and segregating when the standard deviation between donors exceeded 5%. A statistical classification framework was built to diagnose cytomegalovirus status from the catalog of TCR beta chain sequences. A later analysis assigned V and J genes by comparing TCR nucleotide sequences with IMGT/GENE-DB human TR gene sequences. In a later analysis, CDR3 sequences and most-parsimonious VDJ recombination scenarios were assigned using the TCRdist pipeline. A later analysis defined each TCR beta chain by its CDR3 amino acid sequence plus V-gene family, and excluded reads lacking a unique V-gene family. In a later analysis, a few hundred highly shared, low-generation-probability nucleotide sequences were removed to address suspected cross-contamination and a sequencing artifact. In a later analysis, a clonal expansion index was calculated for each public chain from normalized within-repertoire ranks of inferred template counts. In a later analysis, generation probabilities were computed with a VDJ recombination model fitted to out-of-frame rearrangements, and the resulting probabilities were checked against IGoR. In a later analysis, TCR-TCR, TCR-HLA and TCR-CMV co-occurrence was scored with hypergeometric tests, and a repertoire-size bias correction was applied to TCR pairs. To estimate false discovery rates, a later analysis permuted the HLA or CMV assignments 20 times. In a later analysis, co-occurring TCRs were grouped with DBSCAN, and TCRdist sequence similarity was added when clustering was performed within HLA-allele-positive subsets. Repertoires with fewer than 30,000 or more than 120,000 public chains, plus five repertoires with anomalous nucleotide sharing, were excluded from co-occurrence clustering. TCRdb mirrors the immuneACCESS table, restricted to in-frame sequences. Some clones are absent from its copies; in checked studies, under half trace to an unresolved V gene, and the reason for the others is unknown. V, J and clone size were drawn from that table, and D and trimming were deduced from the DNA. The sample contains approximately 110,000 clones, 73% of them found a single time. The ten biggest clones cover approximately 4.3% of the sample.

The sequenced material came from PBMCs. The sequence was obtained from a man between 60 and 75 years old in good health and CMV-seropositive. The V gene is TRBV5-1 and the J gene is TRBJ2-3; TRBD2 matches 10 bases in the middle. The DNA sequence follows: TGCGCCAGCAGCTTGTCTAGCGGGGGACGCACAGATACGCAGTATTTT. Protein translation: CASSLSSGGRTDTQYF. The entire variable domain, with the stretches around the CDR3 drawn from the reference TRBV5-1 and TRBJ2-3 proteins, is KAGVTQTPRYLIKTRGQQVTLSCSPISGHRSVSWYQQTPGQGLQFLFEYFSETQRNKGNFPGRFSGRQFSNSRSEMNVSTLELGDSALYLCASSLSSGGRTDTQYFGPGTRLTVL.